Following are 3 T cell receptor beta chains from one sample sequenced in a study of T-cell reconstitution after alpha-beta-depleted transplantation in children. Unique molecular identifiers were incorporated during preparation of the TCRbeta library. MiXCR was run by TCRdb on the PCR reads, yielding one entry per CDR3 protein. The profile covers over 450,000 distinct CDR3 sequences, with 8% to 11% appearing a single time and 2% taken by the ten largest. Source: PBMCs, taken before TCRalphabeta/CD19-depleted stem cell transplant. The receptors were sampled from a child between 2 and 9 years old with inherited bone marrow failure, due to receive a stem cell transplant.

The rearrangement joins TRBV4-1 to TRBJ2-4, with D perhaps TRBD1 (6 bases). V lost 1 base, J lost 0 bases, and 16 bases lay in between. Germline V gene sequence: CDR1 MGHRA, CDR2 YSYEKL. There are 18 residues in the CDR3. The CDR3 region has the DNA TGCGCCAGCAGCCAAGGTAGTGTGACAGGACTAGCCAAAAACATTCAGTACTTC. Amino acid sequence: CASSQGSVTGLAKNIQYF.

This chain uses TRBV7-8 with TRBJ1-2; the D is unclear. V lost 5 bases and J lost 4, with 11 bases in between. Per germline, CDR1 SGHVS and CDR2 FQNEAQ. This CDR3 is 13 amino acids long. The CDR3 protein is CASSRIGCYGYTF. The CDR3 DNA reads TGTGCCAGCAGCCGAATCGGATGCTATGGCTACACCTTC.

Comments on this clonotype: A clone one base away is much larger, so this may be a read error. V gene TRBV18 combines with J gene TRBJ2-1; 9 nucleotides match TRBD2. Germline V gene lookup returns CDR1 KGHSH and CDR2 LQKENI. CDR3 size: 14 residues. In DNA, the CDR3 is TGTGCCAGCTCACCAAGTCCTAGCGGGAATGAGCATTTCTTC. This sequence encodes CASSPSPSGNEHFF.